This TCR beta chain was captured by sequencing in a study of cytomegalovirus exposure and HLA in healthy donors. Study information: Of over 300 genotyped donors, approximately 80% clustered with self-reported Caucasian donors. Overall study results and limits: Presence/absence analyses treated sequencing depth as roughly uniform across donors.

Note on this clone: Antigen: not known.

The germline V gene has CDR1 MNHNY and CDR2 SVGAGI (reference sequence). The length of the CDR3 is 14 residues. This PCR relied on a set of 60 Vbeta primers and 13 Jbeta primers. The repertoire was sequenced with immunoSEQ multiplex PCR; TCRdb's copy has only in-frame clones and lacks some. Here the sample spans fewer than 200,000 clones, approximately 85% being singletons. This receptor was obtained from a middle-aged man in good health and CMV-seropositive. V gene TRBV6-6 combines with J gene TRBJ1-2; 8 positions match TRBD1. Source material: PBMCs. The CDR3 loop reads CAVRQGATNYGYTF. CDR3 nucleotides: TGTGCGGTGAGGCAGGGGGCCACTAACTATGGCTACACCTTC.